Listed below are T cell receptor beta chains from one sample, sequenced in a study of OX40 agonist ivuxolimab in advanced cancers. The protocol was immunoSEQ multiplex PCR, while the TCRdb copy is restricted to in-frame clones and leaves out a portion. The top ten hold around 3.2% of the sample, which has around 50,000 clones, over 80% seen once. The sequencing used CD4+ or CD8+ T cells sorted from blood, collected in a trial of the OX40 agonist ivuxolimab. The receptors were sampled from an adult with an advanced solid tumor such as melanoma, head and neck, liver or kidney cancer. Both conserved end residues are part of each CDR3. Fields, in order: J gene, D gene, clone size, V gene, CDR3 DNA, CDR3 protein. The D gene is left open where the match is weak. Size is stated for part of the rows, as once, few or many counts, or as a class when the clone is expanded.

j_call: TRBJ1-2; d_call: TRBD1; clone_size: -; v_call: TRBV28; cdr3_nt: TGTGCCAGCAGTTTCGGACAGGGGGTGGACTATGGCTACACCTTC; cdr3_aa: CASSFGQGVDYGYTF
j_call: TRBJ1-5; d_call: TRBD1; clone_size: -; v_call: TRBV6-1; cdr3_nt: TGTGCCAGCAGGCCATATCAGGGGGCCCATCAGCCCCAGCATTTT; cdr3_aa: CASRPYQGAHQPQHF
j_call: TRBJ2-5; d_call: TRBD1; clone_size: few; v_call: TRBV5-1; cdr3_nt: TGCGCCAGCAGCCCGGGGACAGGGGGCTACCAAGAGACCCAGTACTTC; cdr3_aa: CASSPGTGGYQETQYF
j_call: TRBJ1-4; d_call: -; clone_size: -; v_call: TRBV30; cdr3_nt: TGTGCCTGGAGCAATCTGAAGGAAAAACTGTTTTTT; cdr3_aa: CAWSNLKEKLFF
j_call: TRBJ1-4; d_call: -; clone_size: once; v_call: TRBV4-1; cdr3_nt: TGCGCCAGCAGTCGTTCAGGGCCACCTAATGAAAAACTGTTTTTT; cdr3_aa: CASSRSGPPNEKLFF
j_call: TRBJ1-1; d_call: -; clone_size: -; v_call: TRBV28; cdr3_nt: TGTGCCAGCAGGTCGAACACTGAAGCTTTCTTT; cdr3_aa: CASRSNTEAFF
j_call: TRBJ1-3; d_call: -; clone_size: -; v_call: TRBV5-1; cdr3_nt: TGCGCCAGCGCGGGGGGGACCGTCTCTGGAAACACCATATATTTT; cdr3_aa: CASAGGTVSGNTIYF
j_call: TRBJ2-7; d_call: -; clone_size: -; v_call: TRBV18; cdr3_nt: TGTGCCAGCTCACCACCGCAGGGGCCCGCCGCCAACGAGCAGTACTTC; cdr3_aa: CASSPPQGPAANEQYF
j_call: TRBJ2-7; d_call: -; clone_size: -; v_call: TRBV28; cdr3_nt: TGTGCCAGCATGAGGCAGCTAGACTCCTACGAGCAGTACTTC; cdr3_aa: CASMRQLDSYEQYF
j_call: TRBJ1-5; d_call: TRBD1; clone_size: -; v_call: TRBV15; cdr3_nt: TGTGCCACCAGCGAGCCCGGGACAGGGACTCAGCCCCAGCATTTT; cdr3_aa: CATSEPGTGTQPQHF
j_call: TRBJ2-7; d_call: -; clone_size: -; v_call: TRBV5-1; cdr3_nt: TGCGCCAGCAGCCCAACTACAGGGACCTACGAGCAGTACTTC; cdr3_aa: CASSPTTGTYEQYF
j_call: TRBJ1-5; d_call: TRBD1; clone_size: -; v_call: TRBV4-1; cdr3_nt: TGCGCCAGCAGCCAAGAAGGACAGGGTGGAAATCAGCCCCAGCATTTT; cdr3_aa: CASSQEGQGGNQPQHF
j_call: TRBJ2-2; d_call: -; clone_size: -; v_call: TRBV27; cdr3_nt: TGTGCCAGCAGTTTATTTTCGGGAGCTAACACCGGGGAGCTGTTTTTT; cdr3_aa: CASSLFSGANTGELFF
j_call: TRBJ2-1; d_call: -; clone_size: few; v_call: TRBV5-8; cdr3_nt: TGTGCCAGCAGCTTGGCCTTTTATCCGAACAATGAGCAGTTCTTC; cdr3_aa: CASSLAFYPNNEQFF
j_call: TRBJ1-4; d_call: -; clone_size: once; v_call: TRBV2; cdr3_nt: TGTGCCAGCGGATTCGACAGAGATAATGAAAAACTGTTTTTT; cdr3_aa: CASGFDRDNEKLFF
j_call: TRBJ1-2; d_call: -; clone_size: -; v_call: TRBV9; cdr3_nt: TGTGCCAGCAGCGTAGAAGAGGGTTCCTATGGCTACACCTTC; cdr3_aa: CASSVEEGSYGYTF
j_call: TRBJ2-7; d_call: TRBD2; clone_size: -; v_call: TRBV7-9; cdr3_nt: TGTGCCAGCAGCTCCCGATCCCTGACTAGCGGAAGATACGAGCAGTACTTC; cdr3_aa: CASSSRSLTSGRYEQYF
j_call: TRBJ2-3; d_call: TRBD2; clone_size: -; v_call: TRBV27; cdr3_nt: TGTGCCAGCAGTTCCCGGTGGACTAGCGGGAGGCGGGATACGCAGTATTTT; cdr3_aa: CASSSRWTSGRRDTQYF
j_call: TRBJ2-5; d_call: -; clone_size: -; v_call: TRBV30; cdr3_nt: TGTGCCTGGAGTGTAGCGGCCCTAGGGGAGACCCAGTACTTC; cdr3_aa: CAWSVAALGETQYF
j_call: TRBJ2-5; d_call: -; clone_size: -; v_call: TRBV27; cdr3_nt: TGTGCCAGCAGTTTTTATGGCGGTAGCGCCCACAAAGAGACCCAGTACTTC; cdr3_aa: CASSFYGGSAHKETQYF
j_call: TRBJ2-2; d_call: -; clone_size: once; v_call: TRBV29-1; cdr3_nt: TGCAGCGTTGGAGTAGCGGTAGGGGCCGGGGAGCTGTTTTTT; cdr3_aa: CSVGVAVGAGELFF
j_call: TRBJ1-5; d_call: TRBD1; clone_size: -; v_call: TRBV7-8; cdr3_nt: TGTGCCAGCAGCTTAGGAGGGGGTCAGGGGGTTCAGCCCCAGCATTTT; cdr3_aa: CASSLGGGQGVQPQHF
j_call: TRBJ2-2; d_call: -; clone_size: -; v_call: TRBV7-9; cdr3_nt: TGTGCCAGCAAGATCGGCGCCGGGGAGCTGTTTTTT; cdr3_aa: CASKIGAGELFF
j_call: TRBJ1-2; d_call: TRBD1; clone_size: -; v_call: TRBV5-4; cdr3_nt: TGTGCCAGCAGCACGATAACTACAGGGGGCTTGGGCTATGGCTACACCTTC; cdr3_aa: CASSTITTGGLGYGYTF
j_call: TRBJ2-7; d_call: TRBD1; clone_size: -; v_call: TRBV28; cdr3_nt: TGTGCCAGCAGCCCTGGACAGGGGGGCGAGCAGTACTTC; cdr3_aa: CASSPGQGGEQYF
j_call: TRBJ2-1; d_call: TRBD2; clone_size: -; v_call: TRBV7-2; cdr3_nt: TGTGCCAGCAGCTTGGGACTAGCGGCATACAATGAGCAGTTCTTC; cdr3_aa: CASSLGLAAYNEQFF
j_call: TRBJ1-4; d_call: -; clone_size: -; v_call: TRBV4-3; cdr3_nt: TGCGCCAGCAGCCAAGATAGGACAGCGACGAATGAAAAACTGTTTTTT; cdr3_aa: CASSQDRTATNEKLFF
j_call: TRBJ1-6; d_call: -; clone_size: -; v_call: TRBV6-5; cdr3_nt: TGTGCCAGCAATGCAGGGGCGAATTCACCCCTCCACTTT; cdr3_aa: CASNAGANSPLHF
j_call: TRBJ2-1; d_call: TRBD2; clone_size: -; v_call: TRBV5-1; cdr3_nt: TGCGCCAGCAGGTTAGGCTCTAGCGGGTACTACAATGAGCAGTTCTTC; cdr3_aa: CASRLGSSGYYNEQFF
j_call: TRBJ2-3; d_call: TRBD1; clone_size: -; v_call: TRBV28; cdr3_nt: TGTGCCAGCAGTCTCGGCCCTCACAGGGGGTATTACACAGATACGCAGTATTTT; cdr3_aa: CASSLGPHRGYYTDTQYF
j_call: TRBJ2-1; d_call: -; clone_size: -; v_call: TRBV11-2; cdr3_nt: TGTGCCAGCAGTCTGAACTTTGGATCTCCCAATGAGCAGTTCTTC; cdr3_aa: CASSLNFGSPNEQFF
j_call: TRBJ1-3; d_call: -; clone_size: -; v_call: TRBV13; cdr3_nt: TGTGCCAGCAGCACCGGGACCGATACCTCTGGAAACACCATATATTTT; cdr3_aa: CASSTGTDTSGNTIYF
j_call: TRBJ1-4; d_call: -; clone_size: -; v_call: TRBV6-5; cdr3_nt: TGTGCCAGCAGTCCGGGGACGGTTAATGAAAAACTGTTTTTT; cdr3_aa: CASSPGTVNEKLFF
j_call: TRBJ1-1; d_call: TRBD1; clone_size: -; v_call: TRBV27; cdr3_nt: TGTGCCAGCAGTACCTCGGGACAGAGAATCACTGAAGCTTTCTTT; cdr3_aa: CASSTSGQRITEAFF
j_call: TRBJ2-7; d_call: -; clone_size: -; v_call: TRBV18; cdr3_nt: TGTGCCAGCTCACCACGGGCAGGGAGGTTCGACGAGCAGTACTTC; cdr3_aa: CASSPRAGRFDEQYF
j_call: TRBJ1-2; d_call: -; clone_size: -; v_call: TRBV19; cdr3_nt: TGTGCCAGTAGTATAGTCACCGGCGGAGGTTCTAACTATGGCTACACCTTC; cdr3_aa: CASSIVTGGGSNYGYTF
j_call: TRBJ2-7; d_call: TRBD1; clone_size: -; v_call: TRBV18; cdr3_nt: TGTGCCAGCTCCCCAGGACAGGGGGCGGTCTACGAGCAGTACTTC; cdr3_aa: CASSPGQGAVYEQYF
j_call: TRBJ1-2; d_call: TRBD1; clone_size: -; v_call: TRBV19; cdr3_nt: TGTGCCAGTGGACAGGGCCGGAACTATGGCTACACCTTC; cdr3_aa: CASGQGRNYGYTF
j_call: TRBJ2-1; d_call: TRBD2; clone_size: -; v_call: TRBV28; cdr3_nt: TGTGCCAGCAGCTTAGCGGGGGAAGCCTACAATGAGCAGTTCTTC; cdr3_aa: CASSLAGEAYNEQFF
j_call: TRBJ2-3; d_call: TRBD2; clone_size: -; v_call: TRBV27; cdr3_nt: TGTGCCAGCAGTCGGACCACCGGACTAGCGGGGGGCACAGATACGCAGTATTTT; cdr3_aa: CASSRTTGLAGGTDTQYF
j_call: TRBJ2-2; d_call: -; clone_size: -; v_call: TRBV19; cdr3_nt: TGTGCCAGTAGTTCCCCCCACAACGGGGAGCTGTTTTTT; cdr3_aa: CASSSPHNGELFF
j_call: TRBJ1-2; d_call: TRBD1; clone_size: -; v_call: TRBV5-1; cdr3_nt: TGCGCCAGCAGCTTGACAGGGGAGCGAGGCTACACCTTC; cdr3_aa: CASSLTGERGYTF
j_call: TRBJ2-3; d_call: TRBD1; clone_size: -; v_call: TRBV28; cdr3_nt: TGTGCCAGCGGCCAGGGGGCGAACACAGATACGCAGTATTTT; cdr3_aa: CASGQGANTDTQYF
j_call: TRBJ2-1; d_call: TRBD1; clone_size: -; v_call: TRBV6-5; cdr3_nt: TGTGCCAGCAGTTACTCTGGGACAGTAGACAATGAGCAGTTCTTC; cdr3_aa: CASSYSGTVDNEQFF
j_call: TRBJ2-1; d_call: -; clone_size: -; v_call: TRBV11-1; cdr3_nt: TGTGCCATCCGAGGGTCTGATCGCAATGAGCAGTTCTTC; cdr3_aa: CAIRGSDRNEQFF
j_call: TRBJ1-1; d_call: -; clone_size: -; v_call: TRBV18; cdr3_nt: TGTGCCAGCTCAGCACAGGGAGAAGGCACTGAAGCTTTCTTT; cdr3_aa: CASSAQGEGTEAFF
j_call: TRBJ2-1; d_call: -; clone_size: -; v_call: TRBV7-9; cdr3_nt: TGTGCCAGCAGCTCAACAGGAATCAGCTCCTACAATGAGCAGTTCTTC; cdr3_aa: CASSSTGISSYNEQFF
j_call: TRBJ1-1; d_call: -; clone_size: -; v_call: TRBV7-9; cdr3_nt: TGTGCCAGCAGCTTAGCGGGAGGTGGGGAGAACACTGAAGCTTTCTTT; cdr3_aa: CASSLAGGGENTEAFF
j_call: TRBJ2-2; d_call: -; clone_size: once; v_call: TRBV5-1; cdr3_nt: TGCGCCAGCAGCACGGACGCAGGGATGGACACCGGGGAGCTGTTTTTT; cdr3_aa: CASSTDAGMDTGELFF
j_call: TRBJ1-1; d_call: -; clone_size: -; v_call: TRBV19; cdr3_nt: TGTGCCAGCGATGGACTCTTCACTGAAGCTTTCTTT; cdr3_aa: CASDGLFTEAFF
j_call: TRBJ2-7; d_call: -; clone_size: -; v_call: TRBV28; cdr3_nt: TGTGCCAGCAGCCCCCCCTCGGGCCCCCTGAGCTCCTACGAGCAGTACTTC; cdr3_aa: CASSPPSGPLSSYEQYF
j_call: TRBJ2-3; d_call: TRBD2; clone_size: -; v_call: TRBV5-1; cdr3_nt: TGCGCCAGCAGCTTCGGACTAGCGGGAGGCCGCACAGATACGCAGTATTTT; cdr3_aa: CASSFGLAGGRTDTQYF
j_call: TRBJ1-2; d_call: -; clone_size: -; v_call: TRBV4-3; cdr3_nt: TGCGCCAGCAGCCAAGATGGGGATCACTATGGCTACACCTTC; cdr3_aa: CASSQDGDHYGYTF
j_call: TRBJ1-1; d_call: -; clone_size: few; v_call: TRBV6-5; cdr3_nt: TGTGCCAGCAGTCCCTGGGGAGGGGAAGCTTTCTTT; cdr3_aa: CASSPWGGEAFF
j_call: TRBJ2-1; d_call: TRBD2; clone_size: once; v_call: TRBV4-2; cdr3_nt: TGTGCCAGCAGCCAAGATCAAATGCTAGCGGCGCAGTTCTTC; cdr3_aa: CASSQDQMLAAQFF
j_call: TRBJ1-2; d_call: TRBD1; clone_size: -; v_call: TRBV6-5; cdr3_nt: TGTGCCAGCAGTCGGACAGGGAACTATGGCTACACCTTC; cdr3_aa: CASSRTGNYGYTF
j_call: TRBJ2-2; d_call: -; clone_size: -; v_call: TRBV9; cdr3_nt: TGTGCCAGCAGCGTATGGTCAGGAGGCACCGGGGAGCTGTTTTTT; cdr3_aa: CASSVWSGGTGELFF
j_call: TRBJ2-2; d_call: TRBD1; clone_size: -; v_call: TRBV6-1; cdr3_nt: TGTGCCAGCAGGACAGGGGGCTCTGGCACCGGGGAGCTGTTTTTT; cdr3_aa: CASRTGGSGTGELFF